Given below is one T cell receptor (beta chain) in context. Donors were healthy HIV-negative adults without recent acute infections or vaccinations. The data are from a study of shared clonotypes between healthy human individuals. There are 14 residues in the CDR3. Germline CDR1 SGHAT, CDR2 FQDESV (reference sequence). With 2 bases clipped from V and 4 bases from J, the junction kept 4 bases outside the gene matches. An even split of each subset's genomic DNA across several immunoSEQ plates was performed. TCRdb's copy holds only in-frame clones and misses some; the assay was immunoSEQ multiplex PCR. The profile covers roughly 720,000 clones, with less than 95% appearing a single time and 34% taken by the ten largest.

This clonotype originated in a man aged 18-30 years in good health. Some clones in this sample may be carry-over from other donors' samples. The rearrangement joins TRBV11-1 to TRBJ2-5, with 7 nucleotides matching TRBD1. Material for sequencing was memory CD8+ T cells from PBMCs. Subset of the sample: CD45RO+ cells pooled with CCR7-negative TemRA cells. CDR3 residues: CASSLPGQLETQYF. CDR3 DNA: TGTGCCAGCAGCTTACCGGGACAGTTAGAGACCCAGTACTTC.